The rows below give T cell receptor beta chains drawn from one sample of a study of T cell repertoires in cytomegalovirus infection. MiXCR, applied by TCRdb to the reads, yields one record per CDR3 protein. The sample shows around 280,000 distinct CDR3 sequences, approximately 15% of them seen only once. What was sequenced was PBMCs. Receptors were obtained from a human donor in good health (CMV status not recorded). Some clones in this sample may be carry-over from other donors' samples. The CDR3 runs from the conserved cysteine through the conserved F or W. D genes are given only for firm matches. Clone size is given for some rows only: seen once, a few or many times, or a class if the clone is expanded.

J gene: TRBJ2-5
clone size: many
V gene: TRBV6-1
D gene: TRBD2
CDR3 protein: CASSRWRGSGETQYF
CDR3 DNA: TGTGCCAGCAGCCGCTGGCGGGGGTCGGGGGAGACCCAGTACTTC

J gene: TRBJ2-7
clone size: many
V gene: TRBV29-1
D gene: .
CDR3 protein: CSVTQGFEQYF
CDR3 DNA: TGCAGCGTCACGCAGGGGTTCGAGCAGTACTTC

J gene: TRBJ2-5
clone size: many
V gene: TRBV3-1
D gene: .
CDR3 protein: CASSQELWGPQETQYF
CDR3 DNA: TGTGCCAGCAGCCAAGAATTATGGGGACCCCAAGAGACCCAGTACTTC

J gene: TRBJ1-4
clone size: many
V gene: TRBV4-1
D gene: .
CDR3 protein: CASSQLAGEKLFF
CDR3 DNA: TGCGCCAGCAGCCAACTCGCGGGGGAAAAACTGTTTTTT

J gene: TRBJ2-5
clone size: few
V gene: TRBV20-1
D gene: .
CDR3 protein: CSSNLHARGEETQYF
CDR3 DNA: TGCAGTAGTAATCTACACGCTAGGGGGGAGGAGACCCAGTACTTC

J gene: TRBJ2-7
clone size: many
V gene: TRBV5-1
D gene: .
CDR3 protein: CASSFELWDEQYF
CDR3 DNA: TGCGCCAGCAGCTTTGAGCTGTGGGACGAGCAGTACTTC

J gene: TRBJ2-7
clone size: many
V gene: TRBV25-1
D gene: TRBD1
CDR3 protein: CASSEYSGQGHEQYF
CDR3 DNA: TGTGCCAGCAGTGAATACTCGGGACAGGGACACGAGCAGTACTTC

J gene: TRBJ2-4
clone size: many
V gene: TRBV28
D gene: .
CDR3 protein: CATVGQSAKNIQYF
CDR3 DNA: TGTGCCACTGTCGGACAGTCCGCCAAAAACATTCAGTACTTC

J gene: TRBJ1-1
clone size: .
V gene: TRBV29-1
D gene: .
CDR3 protein: CSVSMASKKAFF
CDR3 DNA: TGCAGCGTTTCGATGGCCTCGAAAAAAGCTTTCTTT

J gene: TRBJ1-1
clone size: few
V gene: TRBV5-1
D gene: TRBD1
CDR3 protein: CASGGQGALNTEAFF
CDR3 DNA: TGCGCCAGCGGGGGACAGGGGGCGCTGAACACTGAAGCTTTCTTT

J gene: TRBJ2-1
clone size: many
V gene: TRBV6-2/TRBV6-3
D gene: .
CDR3 protein: CASSPISFSYNEQFF
CDR3 DNA: TGTGCCAGCAGCCCAATCTCTTTCTCCTACAATGAGCAGTTCTTC

J gene: TRBJ2-5
clone size: few
V gene: TRBV11-2
D gene: TRBD1
CDR3 protein: CASSSDRAGPETQYF
CDR3 DNA: TGTGCCAGCAGCTCAGACAGGGCGGGTCCTGAGACCCAGTACTTC

J gene: TRBJ2-2
clone size: few
V gene: TRBV12-3/TRBV12-4
D gene: .
CDR3 protein: CASSLSGPPNTGELFF
CDR3 DNA: TGTGCCAGCAGTTTGTCGGGGCCACCTAACACCGGGGAGCTGTTTTTT

J gene: TRBJ2-5
clone size: few
V gene: TRBV12-3/TRBV12-4
D gene: TRBD2
CDR3 protein: CASSLLAGPQETQYF
CDR3 DNA: TGTGCCAGCAGTTTACTAGCGGGGCCACAAGAGACCCAGTACTTC

J gene: TRBJ2-4
clone size: .
V gene: TRBV12-3/TRBV12-4
D gene: .
CDR3 protein: CASSLSVAVAKNIQYF
CDR3 DNA: TGTGCCAGCAGTTTATCGGTAGCGGTAGCCAAAAACATTCAGTACTTC

J gene: TRBJ2-5
clone size: .
V gene: TRBV5-1
D gene: TRBD2
CDR3 protein: CASSGGLAGVETQYF
CDR3 DNA: TGCGCCAGCAGCGGGGGACTAGCGGGAGTGGAGACCCAGTACTTC

J gene: TRBJ2-1
clone size: many
V gene: TRBV28
D gene: .
CDR3 protein: CACGNPNLNDGQEQFF
CDR3 DNA: TGTGCCTGCGGGAACCCAAACTTAAATGATGGTCAGGAGCAGTTCTTC

J gene: TRBJ1-1
clone size: many
V gene: TRBV28
D gene: TRBD1
CDR3 protein: CASSLSGQGGRAEAFF
CDR3 DNA: TGTGCCAGCAGTCTTTCGGGACAGGGAGGGAGAGCTGAAGCTTTCTTT

J gene: TRBJ1-5
clone size: many
V gene: TRBV7-8
D gene: TRBD1
CDR3 protein: CASSTTRGMPQHF
CDR3 DNA: TGTGCCAGCAGCACAACCAGGGGGATGCCCCAGCATTTT

J gene: TRBJ1-1
clone size: few
V gene: TRBV6-1
D gene: .
CDR3 protein: CASMGAAFF
CDR3 DNA: TGTGCCAGCATGGGGGCGGCTTTCTTT

J gene: TRBJ2-3
clone size: many
V gene: TRBV28
D gene: .
CDR3 protein: CASSFWGDTQYF
CDR3 DNA: TGTGCCAGCAGTTTTTGGGGAGATACGCAGTATTTT

J gene: TRBJ2-4
clone size: many
V gene: TRBV7-9
D gene: TRBD1
CDR3 protein: CASSSPGGLAKNIQYF
CDR3 DNA: TGTGCCAGCAGCTCCCCAGGGGGTTTGGCCAAAAACATTCAGTACTTC

J gene: TRBJ1-1
clone size: few
V gene: TRBV7-9
D gene: TRBD1
CDR3 protein: CASNIQTGVTAFF
CDR3 DNA: TGTGCCAGCAACATACAAACAGGGGTCACAGCTTTCTTT